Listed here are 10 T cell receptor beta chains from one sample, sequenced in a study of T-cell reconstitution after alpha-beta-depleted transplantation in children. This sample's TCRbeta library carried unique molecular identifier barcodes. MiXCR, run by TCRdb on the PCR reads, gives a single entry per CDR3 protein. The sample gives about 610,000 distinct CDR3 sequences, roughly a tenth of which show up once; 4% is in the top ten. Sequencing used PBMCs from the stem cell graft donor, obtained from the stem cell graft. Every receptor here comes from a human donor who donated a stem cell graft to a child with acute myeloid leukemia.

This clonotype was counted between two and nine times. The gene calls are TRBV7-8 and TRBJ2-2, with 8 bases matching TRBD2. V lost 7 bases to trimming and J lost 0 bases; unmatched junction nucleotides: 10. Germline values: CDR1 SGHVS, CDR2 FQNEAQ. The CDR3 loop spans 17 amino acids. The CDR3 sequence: CASTPLGAGANTGELFF. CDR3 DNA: TGTGCCAGCACCCCCCTCGGAGCGGGAGCGAACACCGGGGAGCTGTTTTTT.

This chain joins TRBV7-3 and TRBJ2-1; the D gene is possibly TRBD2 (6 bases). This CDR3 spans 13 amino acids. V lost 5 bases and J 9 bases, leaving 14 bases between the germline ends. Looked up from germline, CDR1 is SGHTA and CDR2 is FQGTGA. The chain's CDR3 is CASSRGGNAEQFF. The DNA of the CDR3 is TGTGCCAGCAGCCGAGGCGGGAATGCTGAGCAGTTCTTC.

CDR3 region: CASSLSGSADTQYF. The CDR3 bases are TGTGCCAGCAGCCTTAGCGGGAGCGCAGATACGCAGTATTTT. This chain connects TRBV7-9 to TRBJ2-3; 9 bases align to TRBD2. V trimming: 5 bases; J trimming: 4 bases; junction bases outside the gene matches: 4. CDR1 is SEHNR and CDR2 is FQNEAQ in the germline V gene (reference sequence). The CDR3 runs to 14 residues.

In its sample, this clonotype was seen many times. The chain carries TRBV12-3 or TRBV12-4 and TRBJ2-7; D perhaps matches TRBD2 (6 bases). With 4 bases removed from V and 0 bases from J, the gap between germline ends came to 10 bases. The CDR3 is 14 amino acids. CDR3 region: CASSSSASSYEQYF. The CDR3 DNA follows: TGTGCCAGCAGTTCTAGCGCTAGCTCCTACGAGCAGTACTTC.

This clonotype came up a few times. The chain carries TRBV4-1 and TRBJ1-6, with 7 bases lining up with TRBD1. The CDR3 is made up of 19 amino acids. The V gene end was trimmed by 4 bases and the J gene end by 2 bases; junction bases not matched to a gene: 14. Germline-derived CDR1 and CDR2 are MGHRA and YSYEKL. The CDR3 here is CASSPGQAGDGAYNSPLHF. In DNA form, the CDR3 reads TGCGCCAGCAGCCCAGGACAGGCCGGGGACGGCGCCTATAATTCACCCCTCCACTTT.

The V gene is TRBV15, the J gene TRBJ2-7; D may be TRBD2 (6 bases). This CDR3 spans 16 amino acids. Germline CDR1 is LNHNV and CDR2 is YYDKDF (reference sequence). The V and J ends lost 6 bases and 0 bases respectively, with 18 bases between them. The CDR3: CATSQEKLAVSYEQYF. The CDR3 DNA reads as TGTGCCACCAGTCAAGAGAAACTAGCTGTCTCCTACGAGCAGTACTTC.

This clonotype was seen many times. CDR3: CASSLWGQNNEQFF. In nucleotides, the CDR3 is TGCGCCAGCAGCTTATGGGGACAGAACAATGAGCAGTTCTTC. The chain couples TRBV5-1 to TRBJ2-1; 7 bases are shared with TRBD1. After removal of 2 bases from V and 5 bases from J, the junction contained 4 bases not matched to a gene. This CDR3 is 14 amino acids long. CDR1 SGHRS and CDR2 YFSETQ come from the germline V gene.

CDR3 region: CASSFSRGGGNEQYF. As DNA, the CDR3 is TGTGCCAGCAGTTTCAGCCGCGGCGGAGGTAACGAGCAGTACTTC. J is TRBJ2-7 and V is TRBV27; D is perhaps TRBD2 (5 bases). From germline, CDR1 is MNHEY and CDR2 SMNVEV (reference sequence). The CDR3 is 15 amino acids. V gave up 3 bases and J gave up 5 bases, with 17 bases separating them.

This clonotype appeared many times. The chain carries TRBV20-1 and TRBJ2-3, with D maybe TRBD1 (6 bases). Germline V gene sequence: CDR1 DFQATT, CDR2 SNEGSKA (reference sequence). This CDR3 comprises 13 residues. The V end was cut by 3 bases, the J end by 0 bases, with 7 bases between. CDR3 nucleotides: TGCAGTGCTAGCGACAGGAGCACAGATACGCAGTATTTT. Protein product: CSASDRSTDTQYF.

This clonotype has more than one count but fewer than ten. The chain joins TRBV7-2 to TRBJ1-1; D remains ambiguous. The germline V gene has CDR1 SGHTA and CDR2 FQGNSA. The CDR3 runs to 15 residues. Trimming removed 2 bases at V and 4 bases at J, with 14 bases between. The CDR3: CASSLNPQLGTEAFF. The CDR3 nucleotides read TGTGCCAGCAGCTTAAACCCCCAACTGGGCACTGAAGCTTTCTTT. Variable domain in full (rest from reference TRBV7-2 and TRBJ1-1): GAGVSQSPSNKVTEKGKDVELRCDPISGHTALYWYRQSLGQGLEFLIYFQGNSAPDKSGLPSDRFSAERTGGSVSTLTIQRTQQEDSAVYLCASSLNPQLGTEAFFGQGTRLTVV.